These 19 T cell receptor beta chains originate from one sample sequenced in a study of CXCR3-negative and CXCR3-positive naive CD8 T cells. The study's findings and limits: Comparison of naive cells showed more hydrophobic TRB CDR3s in CXCR3-positive than in CXCR3-negative naive cells.

For these TCRs, the target antigens are not known. All TRB cDNA libraries came from 5' RACE performed with UMI labels. TCRdb re-called the 5' RACE reads, yielding one record per CDR3 amino acid sequence without DNA. The sample has about 84,000 distinct CDR3 sequences, and its top ten clones hold roughly 0.64%. The material sequenced was naive CXCR3+ CD8+ T cells from blood. Subset here: CD45RO-CCR7+CD27+CD95- naive CD8+ T cells expressing CXCR3 (TNR3+). The receptors derive from a human donor in good health. Some clones in this sample may be carry-over from other donors' samples.

The rearrangement joins TRBV6-6 to TRBJ2-5; TCRdb proposes TRBD2, but this gene call is untestable without DNA. Germline loops: CDR1 MNHNY, CDR2 SVGAGI (reference sequence). This CDR3 spans 14 amino acids. The CDR3 sequence: CASSYVGGRETQYF.

J is TRBJ1-2 and V is TRBV5-5. Germline V lookup: CDR1 SGHKS, CDR2 YYEKEE (reference sequence). The CDR3 covers 14 residues. The CDR3 loop is CASSWDGDNYGYTF. Supplemented by reference TRBV5-5 and TRBJ1-2, the full variable domain reads DAGVTQSPTHLIKTRGQQVTLRCSPISGHKSVSWYQQVLGQGPQFIFQYYEKEERGRGNFPDRFSARQFPNYSSELNVNALLLGDSALYLCASSWDGDNYGYTFGSGTRLTVV.

The V and J genes are TRBV29-1 and TRBJ2-7; TCRdb reports TRBD2, a call that lacks DNA to check it against. The V gene's germline CDR1 is SQVTM and CDR2 ANQGSEA. The CDR3 is made up of 13 amino acids. This CDR3 reads CSVRTSGFYEQYF.

This chain uses TRBV20-1 with TRBJ2-7. CDR1 is DFQATT, CDR2 SNEGSKA, per germline (reference sequence). CDR3 size: 13 residues. The CDR3 protein is CSAREFSSYEQYF.

The chain combines TRBV18 with TRBJ1-5. The length of the CDR3 is 16 residues. From germline, CDR1 is KGHSH and CDR2 LQKENI. The CDR3 region is CASSPRKPRKKQPQHF.

The rearrangement links TRBV5-1 to TRBJ2-7; the D gene TCRdb calls, TRBD2, cannot be checked with no DNA. The CDR3 consists of 18 residues. The germline V gene has CDR1 SGHRS and CDR2 YFSETQ. The CDR3 sequence: CASSLRSSGRAVRDEQYF.

The V and J genes are TRBV29-1 and TRBJ2-1; TCRdb designates TRBD1, a call that cannot be tested without DNA. Germline assignment: CDR1 SQVTM and CDR2 ANQGSEA. The CDR3 covers 15 residues. The CDR3 sequence is CSVEDRGRAYNEQFF.

V and J are TRBV19 and TRBJ2-7; TCRdb's assignment of TRBD2 cannot be checked, as there is no DNA. CDR1 and CDR2 (germline): LNHDA, SQIVND (reference sequence). The CDR3 extends over 15 amino acids. This chain's CDR3 is CASSPTSGSSYEQYF.

V and J are TRBV9 and TRBJ2-7; absent DNA, TCRdb's TRBD1 call cannot be checked. The germline gives CDR1 SGDLS, CDR2 YYNGEE. CDR3 length: 14 residues. The CDR3 region is CASSVNGGSYEQYF.

V gene TRBV7-9 combines with J gene TRBJ2-1; TCRdb gives TRBD1 as the D gene, but with no DNA this cannot be confirmed. There are 14 residues in the CDR3. Germline assignment: CDR1 SEHNR and CDR2 FQNEAQ (reference sequence). This CDR3 is CASSFVTGINEQFF.

The chain uses TRBV11-1 and TRBJ2-5; TCRdb designates TRBD1, a call that cannot be tested without DNA. The CDR3 spans 15 residues. Germline V CDR1 and CDR2: SGHAT, FQDESV (reference sequence). The CDR3 reads CASSLVWTEQETQYF.

The gene calls are TRBV9 and TRBJ2-2; TCRdb picks TRBD1, but there is no DNA to check that call. CDR3 length: 13 amino acids. CDR1 SGDLS and CDR2 YYNGEE come from the germline V gene. Here the CDR3 reads CASRGPRTGELFF.

This chain links TRBV24-1 with TRBJ2-2; TCRdb returns TRBD2, unconfirmable since there is no DNA. The CDR3 extends over 16 amino acids. Germline values: CDR1 KGHDR, CDR2 SFDVKD. CDR3 sequence: CATSDSRTSYTGELFF.

This chain uses TRBV29-1 with TRBJ2-2; without DNA, the TCRdb call of TRBD1 cannot be checked. The germline V gene has CDR1 SQVTM and CDR2 ANQGSEA. The CDR3 consists of 13 residues. The CDR3 here is CSVGVLGAGELFF.

The chain employs TRBV29-1 and TRBJ2-1; TCRdb returns TRBD2, unconfirmable since there is no DNA. Germline CDR1 and CDR2: SQVTM and ANQGSEA. The CDR3 length is 15 residues. This CDR3 reads CSVEVAGGLELRQFF.

This chain joins TRBV5-1 and TRBJ1-1. The CDR3 runs 14 residues. The germline V gene encodes CDR1 SGHRS and CDR2 YFSETQ. The CDR3 here is CASSLYGGGTEAFF.

V is TRBV7-8 and J is TRBJ1-2. The CDR3 spans 17 residues. Per germline, CDR1 SGHVS and CDR2 FQNEAQ. CDR3 protein: CASSARRALTPNYGYTF.

V and J are TRBV12-3 or TRBV12-4 and TRBJ2-1. There are 15 residues in the CDR3. The CDR3 spells CASSGDRVAYNEQFF.

The chain couples TRBV29-1 to TRBJ2-1; TCRdb names TRBD2, which stays unverified in the absence of DNA. The CDR3 is 14 residues long. Germline-derived CDR1 and CDR2 are SQVTM and ANQGSEA. The CDR3 protein is CSSTRGGSYNEQFF.